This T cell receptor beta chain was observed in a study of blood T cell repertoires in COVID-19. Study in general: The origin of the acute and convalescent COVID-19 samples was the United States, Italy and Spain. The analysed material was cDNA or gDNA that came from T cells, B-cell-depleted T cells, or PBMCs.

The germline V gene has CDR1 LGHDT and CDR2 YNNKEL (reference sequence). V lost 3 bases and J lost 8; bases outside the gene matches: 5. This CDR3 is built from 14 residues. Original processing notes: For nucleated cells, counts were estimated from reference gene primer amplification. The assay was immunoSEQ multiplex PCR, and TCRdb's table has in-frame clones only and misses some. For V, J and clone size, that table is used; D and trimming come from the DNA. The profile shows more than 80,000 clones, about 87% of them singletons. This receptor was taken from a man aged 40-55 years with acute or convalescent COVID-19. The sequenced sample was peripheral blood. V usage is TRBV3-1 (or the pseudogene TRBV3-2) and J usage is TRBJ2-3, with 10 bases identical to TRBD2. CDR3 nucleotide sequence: TGTGCCAGCAGCCAGGGGACTAGCGAGTCTACGCAGTATTTT. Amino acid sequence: CASSQGTSESTQYF.